The clone carrying this T cell receptor (beta chain) was seen a few times. Antigen: not known. The sample comes from a study of response to subunit inactivated influenza vaccine. Study-wide points: It was suggested by the authors that few new T cells are recruited by each seasonal influenza vaccination.

One entry per CDR3 protein, called by TCRdb with MiXCR from the RT-PCR reads. The repertoire holds 400,000 to 650,000 distinct CDR3 sequences, with approximately 6.9% as singletons. V lost 0 bases and J 3 bases, leaving 12 bases between the germline ends. The CDR3 contains 15 residues. Germline V gene lookup returns CDR1 MNHEY and CDR2 SVGAGI. The chain has TRBV6-5 and TRBJ2-7, with a tentative D call TRBD1 (5 bases). This TCR came from a man between 50 and 70 years old who received an inactivated influenza vaccine. The material sequenced was PBMCs from blood, taken less than 30 months after vaccination. CDR3 residues: CASSYSLRGDYEQYF. The CDR3 nucleotides read TGTGCCAGCAGTTACTCCCTAAGGGGTGACTACGAGCAGTACTTC.